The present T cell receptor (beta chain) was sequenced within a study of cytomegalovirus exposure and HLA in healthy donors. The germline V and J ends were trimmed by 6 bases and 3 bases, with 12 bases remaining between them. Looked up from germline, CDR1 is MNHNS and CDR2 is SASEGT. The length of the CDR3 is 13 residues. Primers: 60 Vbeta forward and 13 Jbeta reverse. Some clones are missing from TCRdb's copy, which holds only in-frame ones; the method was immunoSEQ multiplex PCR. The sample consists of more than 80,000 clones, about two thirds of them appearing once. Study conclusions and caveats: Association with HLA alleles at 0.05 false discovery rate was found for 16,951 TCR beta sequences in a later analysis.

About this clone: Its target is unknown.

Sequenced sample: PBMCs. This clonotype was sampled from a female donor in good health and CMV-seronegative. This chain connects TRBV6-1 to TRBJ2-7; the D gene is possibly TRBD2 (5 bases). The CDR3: CASRDFAVYEQYF. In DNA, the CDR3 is TGTGCCAGCAGGGACTTTGCCGTCTACGAGCAGTACTTC.